The text below deals with one T cell receptor beta chain. Antigen specificity is unknown. This entry is derived from a study of early stage breast cancer tumors. Study-wide background: Each sample averaged approximately 9.7-fold read coverage.

Germline trimming cut 4 bases from V and 2 bases from J; bases unmatched to any gene: 6. Germline loops: CDR1 SGHRS, CDR2 YFSETQ. The CDR3 length is 15 residues. General study findings and limits: Enriched TCRB sequences shared across patients were mostly commonly generated sequences.

Only in-frame clones appear in the TCRdb table, and some are missing; sequencing was by immunoSEQ multiplex PCR. The repertoire includes under 12,000 clones, around 69% of them detected once, and roughly a fifth sits in the top ten. This sequence originates from a person aged 35 to 50 with breast cancer. The sequenced sample consisted of breast tumor tissue. The gene calls are TRBV5-1 and TRBJ2-7; 10 nucleotides match TRBD2. CDR3 coding DNA: TGCGCCAGCAGCCCGGGACTAGCGAGAACCTACGAGCAGTACTTC. Amino acid sequence: CASSPGLARTYEQYF.